A single sample is the source of the 28 T cell receptor beta chains below, sequenced in a study of control samples from healthy donors and cancer patients. Assay used: immunoSEQ multiplex PCR; TCRdb lists only in-frame clones, some missing. The sample carries about 110,000 clones, almost 85% recorded once. The sample comprised blood. The receptors originated from a man aged 18 to 35 in good health.

The chain is built from TRBV5-1 and TRBJ1-3; D perhaps matches TRBD1 (6 bases). Trimming stripped 5 bases from V and 0 bases from J, with 24 bases between. Germline CDR1 is SGHRS and CDR2 is YFSETQ. The CDR3 length is 19 residues. In DNA, the CDR3 is TGCGCCAGCAGTCCACAGGGTCCTCAAACGCCGAGCTCTGGAAACACCATATATTTT. Protein: CASSPQGPQTPSSGNTIYF.

The V call is TRBV10-1, the J call TRBJ1-2, with 7 bases fitting TRBD1. The germline V gene encodes CDR1 WNHNN and CDR2 SYGVQD (reference sequence). The CDR3 covers 13 residues. J gave up 4 bases and V 8 bases, and 7 bases lay outside the gene matches. CDR3 nucleotides: TGCGCCAGCCGACAGGGAAGGTTCTATGGCTACACCTTC. It translates to CASRQGRFYGYTF.

The rearrangement joins TRBV3-1 (or the pseudogene TRBV3-2) to TRBJ1-2, with D unresolved. Germline CDR1 is LGHDT and CDR2 is YNNKEL (reference sequence). This CDR3 has 15 residues. The V and J ends lost 0 bases and 0 bases respectively, with 8 bases between them. The CDR3 region is CASSQDRQTNYGYTF. For the CDR3, the DNA is TGTGCCAGCAGCCAAGATCGGCAGACTAACTATGGCTACACCTTC.

The V gene is TRBV5-6, the J gene TRBJ2-6; 10 bases align to TRBD1. The V gene end was trimmed by 2 bases and the J gene end by 0 bases; junction bases not matched to a gene: 8. The CDR3 runs to 19 residues. Germline V lookup: CDR1 SGHDT, CDR2 YYEEEE. The CDR3 sequence is CASSFSGTGVISGANVLTF. The CDR3 region has the DNA TGTGCCAGCAGCTTCTCCGGGACAGGGGTAATCTCTGGGGCCAACGTCCTGACTTTC.

This rearrangement joins TRBV5-1 to TRBJ1-5; D uncertain. Germline V lookup: CDR1 SGHRS, CDR2 YFSETQ. Trimming left V 4 bases short and J 6 bases short, with 14 bases between. The CDR3 length is 14 residues. The CDR3 DNA sequence: TGCGCCAGCAGCCCTGATGGGGTAGGTCAGCCCCAGCATTTT. This sequence encodes CASSPDGVGQPQHF.

The V gene is TRBV18, the J gene TRBJ2-1; D ambiguous. Germline-derived CDR1 and CDR2 are KGHSH and LQKENI. This CDR3 region has 13 residues. Deletions cut 3 bases from V and 6 bases from J, with 9 bases between. The chain's CDR3 is CASSPVEVNEQFF. The CDR3 DNA reads TGTGCCAGCTCACCGGTAGAAGTCAATGAGCAGTTCTTC.

This clone was seen once. The rearrangement links TRBV6-2 or TRBV6-3 to TRBJ2-5, with D perhaps matching TRBD1 or TRBD2 (6 bases each). V was shortened by 0 bases and J by 4 bases, with 18 bases between the two germline ends. The length of the CDR3 is 17 residues. Germline V gene sequence: CDR1 MNHEY, CDR2 SVGEGT. The CDR3 sequence is CASSYSDHGGQRETQYF. CDR3 sequence (DNA): TGTGCCAGCAGTTACTCGGATCACGGGGGCCAGAGAGAGACCCAGTACTTC.

This chain connects TRBV2 to TRBJ2-1; D perhaps matches TRBD2 (5 bases). V lost 8 bases and J lost 7, with 18 bases in between. This CDR3 contains 14 residues. The germline V gene has CDR1 SNHLY and CDR2 FYNNEI. The CDR3 region has the DNA TGTGCCAGCCAAGCTCTGGGAGCCTCAAATGAGCAGTTCTTC. Encoded protein: CASQALGASNEQFF.

This clone was seen more than once but under ten times. V and J are TRBV30 and TRBJ2-5; tentatively, D is TRBD1 (6 bases). Germline CDR1 GTSNPN, CDR2 SVGIG (reference sequence). CDR3 size: 13 residues. Trimming stripped 8 bases from V and 1 base from J, with 14 bases between. The CDR3 here is CAIKVGGQETQYF. DNA for the CDR3: TGTGCCATCAAAGTAGGGGGCCAAGAGACCCAGTACTTC.

This chain uses TRBV6-5 with TRBJ1-6; no reliable D call. V dropped 5 bases and J dropped 8 bases, with 13 bases sitting between them. The V gene's germline CDR1 is MNHEY and CDR2 SVGAGI. The CDR3 is 14 residues long. For the CDR3, the DNA is TGTGCCAGCAGTACATCCCTACGGGATTCACCCCTCCACTTT. Residues: CASSTSLRDSPLHF.

The chain is built from TRBV9 and TRBJ1-6, with D perhaps TRBD1 (5 bases). The CDR3 is 17 residues long. V was clipped by 2 bases and J by 8 bases, with 20 bases between them. The germline CDR1 and CDR2 sequences are SGDLS and YYNGEE. The CDR3 sequence is CASSVARDVNSDSPLHF. CDR3 nucleotide sequence: TGTGCCAGCAGCGTCGCTAGGGACGTTAACAGCGATTCACCCCTCCACTTT.

V is TRBV4-1 and J is TRBJ2-3, with 13 bases aligning to TRBD2. Germline trimming cut 4 bases from V and 0 bases from J; bases unmatched to any gene: 7. The CDR3 is 18 residues long. CDR1 is MGHRA and CDR2 is YSYEKL in the germline V gene. The CDR3 reads CASSPGLAGVTSTDTQYF. DNA for the CDR3: TGCGCCAGCAGCCCCGGACTAGCGGGGGTTACTAGCACAGATACGCAGTATTTT.

The chain couples TRBV7-2 to TRBJ2-2, with 8 bases fitting TRBD2. Germline CDR1 is SGHTA and CDR2 is FQGNSA. CDR3 length equals 15 residues. Trimming at V came to 3 bases and at J to 4 bases, leaving 4 bases not matched to a gene. The CDR3 loop reads CASSFGGAGTGELFF. CDR3 nucleotide sequence: TGTGCCAGCAGCTTCGGGGGGGCCGGCACCGGGGAGCTGTTTTTT.

This clone was seen a handful of times. This rearrangement joins TRBV29-1 to TRBJ2-1; D remains unclear. The CDR3 is 14 residues long. The germline V gene has CDR1 SQVTM and CDR2 ANQGSEA. V lost 6 bases to trimming and J lost 7 bases, with 19 bases between them. CDR3 DNA sequence: TGCAGCGTCCACCCGGAGTTGGTCCGAAATGAGCAGTTCTTC. This sequence encodes CSVHPELVRNEQFF.

The chain couples TRBV5-1 to TRBJ1-1; a possible D gene is TRBD1 (6 bases). The CDR3 spans 18 residues. The V and J ends lost 0 bases and 0 bases respectively, with 18 bases between them. CDR1 and CDR2 (germline): SGHRS, YFSETQ. The CDR3 here is CASSLVPGAGAMNTEAFF. DNA for the CDR3: TGCGCCAGCAGCTTGGTCCCGGGGGCGGGAGCCATGAACACTGAAGCTTTCTTT.

The J gene is TRBJ2-7, the V gene TRBV7-2; D is possibly TRBD2 (6 bases). CDR3 length equals 15 residues. V lost 2 bases and J lost 0, with 11 bases in between. Germline-derived CDR1 and CDR2 are SGHTA and FQGNSA. CDR3 sequence: CASSLMQGLSYEQYF. CDR3 DNA sequence: TGTGCCAGCAGCTTAATGCAGGGACTCTCCTACGAGCAGTACTTC.

The chain joins TRBV14 to TRBJ1-2; TRBD1 aligns across 9 bases. This CDR3 contains 18 residues. Germline V lookup: CDR1 SGHDN, CDR2 FVKESK. J lost 1 base, V lost 4 bases, and 13 bases had no gene match. This CDR3 is CASSPTPGQGILNYGYTF. The DNA for the CDR3 is TGTGCCAGCAGCCCAACACCGGGACAGGGAATCCTTAACTATGGCTACACCTTC. The whole variable domain, filled in from reference TRBV14 and TRBJ1-2, reads EAGVTQFPSHSVIEKGQTVTLRCDPISGHDNLYWYRRVMGKEIKFLLHFVKESKQDESGMPNNRFLAERTGGTYSTLKVQPAELEDSGVYFCASSPTPGQGILNYGYTFGSGTRLTVV.

The chain carries TRBV12-3 or TRBV12-4 and TRBJ2-5; 7 bases are shared with TRBD2. CDR3 length: 13 amino acids. V lost 8 bases and J lost 1; bases outside the gene matches: 4. CDR3 DNA sequence: TGTGCCAGCGGTGGGACTACCCAAGAGACCCAGTACTTC. Protein sequence: CASGGTTQETQYF.

The gene calls are TRBV19 and TRBJ2-3; TRBD1 might be the D (5 bases). V was trimmed by 3 bases and J by 4 bases, leaving 14 bases between them. The CDR3 has 15 residues. From germline, CDR1 is LNHDA and CDR2 SQIVND (reference sequence). The CDR3 DNA is TGTGCCAGTAGTATGTTGCAGGGTTTAGCAGATACGCAGTATTTT. This translates into CASSMLQGLADTQYF.

The CDR3 DNA is TGTGCCAGCAGTGATGTTACGGCAGGGGGCCTCTATGGCTACACCTTC. It translates to CASSDVTAGGLYGYTF. The chain is built from TRBV2 and TRBJ1-2, with TRBD1 matching 8 bases. The CDR3 has 16 amino acids. V was pared by 3 bases and J by 4 bases, with 10 bases of the junction left unmatched. The germline V gene encodes CDR1 SNHLY and CDR2 FYNNEI.

This clone was seen just once. The J gene is TRBJ1-2, the V gene TRBV6-5; D is undetermined. Trimming took 1 base from V and 4 from J, leaving 7 bases between them. The germline CDR1 and CDR2 sequences are MNHEY and SVGAGI. The CDR3 has 13 residues. CDR3 sequence: CASSYFGSYGYTF. The CDR3 bases are TGTGCCAGCAGTTACTTCGGGTCCTATGGCTACACCTTC.

This chain connects TRBV7-2 to TRBJ2-5; either TRBD1 or TRBD2 may fit D (6 bases each). The germline gives CDR1 SGHTA, CDR2 FQGNSA. V was clipped by 5 bases and J by 5 bases, with 12 bases between them. The CDR3 spans 13 residues. CDR3 in DNA: TGTGCCAGCAGCCGCGGGACACAGGAGACCCAGTACTTC. Protein: CASSRGTQETQYF.

The chain has TRBV19 and TRBJ1-1, with 8 nucleotides matching TRBD1. The germline CDR1 and CDR2 sequences are LNHDA and SQIVND (reference sequence). The CDR3 spans 13 residues. With V trimmed by 6 bases and J by 4 bases, 4 bases remained unmatched. The CDR3 spells CASRTGGGTEAFF. The DNA of the CDR3 is TGTGCCAGTAGAACAGGGGGAGGCACTGAAGCTTTCTTT. Variable domain in full (rest from reference TRBV19 and TRBJ1-1): DGGITQSPKYLFRKEGQNVTLSCEQNLNHDAMYWYRQDPGQGLRLIYYSQIVNDFQKGDIAEGYSVSREKKESFPLTVTSAQKNPTAFYLCASRTGGGTEAFFGQGTRLTVV.

The J gene is TRBJ2-5, the V gene TRBV4-1; TRBD2 agrees at 12 bases. Unmatched junction bases numbered 10, after V lost 6 bases and J lost 2 bases. In germline, CDR1 is MGHRA, CDR2 YSYEKL. The CDR3 sequence is 17 residues long. CDR3 DNA sequence: TGCGCCAGCAGGCCTCTAGCGGGGGGGCCGTCGCAAGAGACCCAGTACTTC. Protein product: CASRPLAGGPSQETQYF.

The V and J genes are TRBV5-4 and TRBJ1-2; unclear D gene. CDR3 length: 11 residues. Germline V lookup: CDR1 SGHNT, CDR2 YYREEE (reference sequence). V lost 2 bases, J lost 8 bases, and 7 bases lay in between. The CDR3, as DNA: TGTGCCAGCAGCTTTACCGGGGGCTACACCTTC. It translates to CASSFTGGYTF.

This clone was recorded only once. This chain joins TRBV3-1 (or the pseudogene TRBV3-2) and TRBJ1-2, with unresolved D. From germline, CDR1 is LGHDT and CDR2 YNNKEL (reference sequence). V lost 3 bases and J lost 6, with 11 bases in between. This CDR3 has 13 amino acids. CDR3 protein: CASSQYILHGYTF. For the CDR3, the DNA is TGTGCCAGCAGCCAGTACATACTTCATGGCTACACCTTC.

The chain links TRBV30 to TRBJ1-1; D is possibly TRBD1 (5 bases). The germline V and J ends were trimmed by 2 bases and 4 bases, with 11 bases remaining between them. CDR3 length: 13 residues. Germline lookup yields CDR1 GTSNPN and CDR2 SVGIG (reference sequence). The CDR3 DNA sequence: TGTGCCTGGAGTCTGGGGACGGGCACTGAAGCTTTCTTT. Encoded protein: CAWSLGTGTEAFF. Full variable domain (missing parts from reference TRBV30 and TRBJ1-1): SQTIHQWPATLVQPVGSPLSLECTVEGTSNPNLYWYRQAAGRGLQLLFYSVGIGQISSEVPQNLSASRPQDRQFILSSKKLLLSDSGFYLCAWSLGTGTEAFFGQGTRLTVV.

The chain carries TRBV19 and TRBJ1-2; TRBD1 aligns across 9 bases. Germline V gives CDR1 LNHDA, CDR2 SQIVND (reference sequence). Losses at the gene ends were 5 bases for V and 6 bases for J; bases not matched to a gene: 4. The CDR3 is 13 residues long. CDR3 loop: CASSQTGGNGYTF. The CDR3, as DNA: TGTGCCAGTAGTCAAACAGGGGGCAATGGCTACACCTTC.